The rows below give T cell receptor beta chains drawn from one sample of a study of blood T cell repertoires in COVID-19. The repertoire was sequenced with immunoSEQ multiplex PCR; TCRdb's copy has only in-frame clones and lacks some. The profile covers about 210,000 clones, with 82% appearing a single time and 10% to 15% taken by the ten largest. The sample comprised peripheral blood. The receptors here all came from a woman aged 40 to 50 with acute or convalescent COVID-19. CDR3s include the opening cysteine and the closing phenylalanine or tryptophan. The order of the fields is CDR3 length, D gene, V gene, J gene, clone size, CDR3 protein, CDR3 DNA. The D gene is left open where the match is weak. Rows give clone size only sometimes, using once, few, many, or a class for an expanded clone.

>16|TRBD2|TRBV10-3|TRBJ2-3|.
CAISEPSGGVPDTQYF
TGTGCCATCAGTGAGCCTAGCGGGGGGGTACCCGATACGCAGTATTTT
>13|.|TRBV11-2|TRBJ1-2|.
CASSRTENYGYTF
TGTGCCAGCAGCCGGACAGAAAACTATGGCTACACCTTC
>14|TRBD2|TRBV19|TRBJ2-1|.
CASSTTSGDNEQFF
TGTGCCAGTAGTACGACTAGCGGGGACAATGAGCAGTTCTTC
>16|.|TRBV25-1|TRBJ2-5|few
CASSDERILLQETQYF
TGTGCCAGCAGTGATGAACGTATTTTGCTACAAGAGACCCAGTACTTC
>13|.|TRBV7-2|TRBJ1-2|.
CASTMIAQGTYTF
TGTGCCAGCACCATGATTGCCCAGGGAACCTACACCTTC
>11|.|TRBV5-5|TRBJ2-1|.
CASSLAGEQFF
TGTGCCAGCAGCTTGGCGGGTGAGCAGTTCTTC
>11|.|TRBV29-1|TRBJ1-1|.
CSATGNTEAFF
TGCAGCGCGACAGGGAACACTGAAGCTTTCTTT
>14|TRBD1|TRBV5-8|TRBJ1-5|.
CASSLQGGNQPQHF
TGTGCCAGCAGCTTACAGGGGGGCAATCAGCCCCAGCATTTT
>19|.|TRBV13|TRBJ2-7|.
CASSLNAGLFSTSSYEQYF
TGTGCCAGCAGCTTAAACGCGGGACTCTTCTCTACTTCCTCCTACGAGCAGTACTTC
>17|.|TRBV3-1/TRBV3-2|TRBJ2-1|.
CASSPPLGRVLYNEQFF
TGTGCCAGCAGCCCGCCCCTTGGGCGGGTGCTTTACAATGAGCAGTTCTTC
>16|TRBD1|TRBV18|TRBJ2-7|.
CASSPVAGQGAYEQYF
TGTGCCAGCTCACCTGTTGCCGGACAGGGGGCCTACGAGCAGTACTTC
>18|TRBD1|TRBV19|TRBJ1-2|.
CASSTYRGQQSANYGYTF
TGTGCCAGTAGTACCTATCGGGGACAGCAATCAGCTAACTATGGCTACACCTTC
>18|.|TRBV2|TRBJ1-2|.
CASSGLQGSRRGDYGYTF
TGTGCCAGCAGTGGACTTCAGGGGAGCCGTCGGGGAGACTATGGCTACACCTTC
>14|.|TRBV6-2/TRBV6-3|TRBJ2-1|.
CASSKDSSYNEQFF
TGTGCCAGCAGCAAGGACAGCTCCTACAATGAGCAGTTCTTC
>14|.|TRBV25-1|TRBJ2-7|.
CASSENGQTYEQYF
TGTGCCAGCAGTGAGAACGGACAGACCTACGAGCAGTACTTC
>13|.|TRBV11-3|TRBJ2-7|few
CASSRTGNYEQYF
TGTGCCAGCAGCCGCACAGGGAACTACGAGCAGTACTTC
>14|.|TRBV19|TRBJ1-1|.
CASRLPGMNTEAFF
TGTGCCAGTAGATTACCGGGAATGAACACTGAAGCTTTCTTT
>14|.|TRBV1|TRBJ1-1|.
CTSGFVVGRTEAFF
TGCACCAGCGGGTTTGTGGTCGGGAGGACTGAAGCTTTCTTT
>12|.|TRBV6-5|TRBJ1-5|once
CASSVLYQPQHF
TGTGCCAGCAGCGTCCTGTATCAGCCCCAGCATTTT
>14|TRBD1|TRBV28|TRBJ2-7|.
CASSVTGEAYEQYF
TGTGCCAGCAGTGTGACAGGGGAAGCGTACGAGCAGTACTTC
>15|TRBD1|TRBV7-9|TRBJ2-7|.
CASSRQGALSYEQYF
TGTGCCAGCAGCCGACAGGGGGCCCTTTCCTACGAGCAGTACTTC
>15|TRBD1|TRBV4-3|TRBJ1-1|.
CASSQEDRRNTEAFF
TGCGCCAGCAGCCAAGAGGACAGGAGGAACACTGAAGCTTTCTTT